Described below is a single T cell receptor (beta chain) sequence and its context. MiXCR, run by TCRdb on the RT-PCR reads, gives a single entry per CDR3 protein. Of some 540,000 distinct CDR3 sequences in the sample, around a quarter are singletons; the top ten hold around 2.8%. The CDR3 consists of 18 residues. J was trimmed by 0 bases and V by 2 bases; bases with no gene match: 12. Germline V CDR1 and CDR2: MNHEY, SVGEGT. These data belong to a study of response to subunit inactivated influenza vaccine. These same records also appear under a second study, on T cells expressing NK-cell markers. From that second work: The authors generated TCR beta cDNA through 5'RACE template switching with UMIs. It was sorted CD3+CD56+NKG2C+, CD3+CD56+NKG2C- and CD3+CD56-NKG2C+ T cells that supplied the TCR beta repertoires. Serological testing identified most of the eight sequenced donors as HCMV-seropositive and one as seronegative. Several of the experiments relied on an anti-gamma-delta TCR antibody so that only alpha-beta TCR T cells were sorted. Dominance of the CD3+CD56-NKG2C+ fraction by these clonotypes also held in a handful of donors.

The sample was CD4+ T cells sorted from PBMCs, taken 12 days after vaccination. This TCR came from a man aged 45-65 years who received an inactivated influenza vaccine. V usage is TRBV6-2 or TRBV6-3 and J usage is TRBJ1-1; 7 bases are a match to TRBD1. The chain's CDR3 is CASSYPSDRLVMNTEAFF. CDR3 DNA sequence: TGTGCCAGCAGTTACCCTTCGGACAGGCTAGTCATGAACACTGAAGCTTTCTTT.